What follows are 11 T cell receptor beta chains derived from one specimen sequenced in a study of blood T cell repertoires in COVID-19. The data were produced by immunoSEQ multiplex PCR, yet TCRdb's version contains in-frame clones alone and is incomplete. Here the sample spans around 29,000 clones, roughly 85% being singletons. The specimen was peripheral blood. The receptor source for this set is a woman at least 80 years old with COVID-19, enrolled during active disease.

V is TRBV11-2 and J is TRBJ2-7, with D possibly matching TRBD2 (6 bases). Germline values: CDR1 SGHAT, CDR2 FQNNGV. Trimming left V 1 base short and J 1 base short, with 17 bases between. The length of the CDR3 is 17 residues. The CDR3 coding sequence is TGTGCCAGCAGCTTAGGTCGTCTGAGGGGAGGTTCCTACGAGCAGTACTTC. Translated, it gives CASSLGRLRGGSYEQYF. The whole variable domain, remainder taken from reference TRBV11-2 and TRBJ2-7, is EAGVAQSPRYKIIEKRQSVAFWCNPISGHATLYWYQQILGQGPKLLIQFQNNGVVDDSQLPKDRFSAERLKGVDSTLKIQPAKLEDSAVYLCASSLGRLRGGSYEQYFGPGTRLTVT.

V and J are TRBV6-2 or TRBV6-3 and TRBJ1-1; D perhaps matches TRBD1 (5 bases). CDR1 MNHEY and CDR2 SVGEGT come from the germline V gene. The V end was cut by 3 bases, the J end by 4 bases, with 21 bases between. The CDR3 spans 17 residues. The CDR3 sequence is CASSYPPVPGGGTEAFF. The CDR3 DNA follows: TGTGCCAGCAGTTATCCGCCCGTACCGGGGGGGGGCACTGAAGCTTTCTTT.

This clone appeared once. The chain is built from TRBV29-1 and TRBJ1-1, with no clear D. CDR3 length: 11 residues. V was clipped by 7 bases and J by 9 bases, with 15 bases between them. Germline lookup yields CDR1 SQVTM and CDR2 ANQGSEA. Written as DNA, the CDR3 is TGCAGCGCCGAGGTAGCGCAAAAAGCTTTCTTT. This encodes CSAEVAQKAFF.

The chain couples TRBV5-4 to TRBJ1-1; TRBD1 is a possible D gene (5 bases). Germline V gene sequence: CDR1 SGHNT, CDR2 YYREEE (reference sequence). The V end lost 3 bases, the J end lost 2 bases, and 17 bases lay between the germline ends. CDR3 size: 16 residues. CDR3 bases: TGTGCCAGCAGCTCCAGCCCTGGACATTTAAACACTGAAGCTTTCTTT. It specifies CASSSSPGHLNTEAFF.

The chain recombines TRBV12-5 with TRBJ2-1; D may be TRBD2 (5 bases). V shed 4 bases and J shed 6 bases, with 10 bases lying between them. Per the germline V gene, CDR1 is LGHNT and CDR2 is FRNRAP. The CDR3 runs to 13 residues. The CDR3 loop is CASGSPLVNEQFF. The CDR3 nucleotides are TGTGCTAGTGGTTCCCCACTAGTCAATGAGCAGTTCTTC.

The chain is built from TRBV14 and TRBJ1-1, with unresolved D. The CDR3 covers 13 residues. Trimming removed 4 bases at V and 0 bases at J, with 6 bases between. Germline V lookup: CDR1 SGHDN, CDR2 FVKESK. The CDR3 sequence: CASSPGMNTEAFF. The CDR3 DNA reads as TGTGCCAGCAGCCCCGGGATGAACACTGAAGCTTTCTTT.

This clone was observed once. The chain has TRBV6-6 and TRBJ1-6; 8 bases map to TRBD1. The V and J ends lost 6 bases and 9 bases, in that order; junction bases with no gene match: 7. CDR1 MNHNY and CDR2 SVGAGI come from the germline V gene (reference sequence). This CDR3 has 14 residues. The CDR3 bases are TGTGCCAGCAGCCTTGGGGACAGGACTTCACCCCTCCACTTT. This sequence encodes CASSLGDRTSPLHF.

V and J are TRBV29-1 and TRBJ1-2; possibly TRBD1 for D (5 bases). Trimming removed 8 bases at V and 6 bases at J, with 19 bases between. Looked up from germline, CDR1 is SQVTM and CDR2 is ANQGSEA. The CDR3 length is 13 residues. DNA of the CDR3: TGCAGCATCGCCGGGGGAGACTTTGATGGCTACACCTTC. Encoded protein: CSIAGGDFDGYTF.

The CDR3 sequence is CASSLSGGAGNEQFF. CDR3 coding DNA: TGTGCCAGCAGCCTAAGCGGGGGGGCGGGCAATGAGCAGTTCTTC. The chain has TRBV7-9 and TRBJ2-1, with 10 positions matching TRBD2. The junction had 7 bases not matched to a gene; V was cut back by 5 bases and J by 6 bases. Germline CDR1 SEHNR, CDR2 FQNEAQ (reference sequence). The CDR3 loop spans 15 amino acids. Variable domain in full (rest from reference TRBV7-9 and TRBJ2-1): DTGVSQNPRHKITKRGQNVTFRCDPISEHNRLYWYRQTLGQGPEFLTYFQNEAQLEKSRLLSDRFSAERPKGSFSTLEIQRTEQGDSAMYLCASSLSGGAGNEQFFGPGTRLTVL.

The genes are TRBV19 and TRBJ2-2, with a weak D call TRBD1 (6 bases). Trimming took 8 bases from V and 4 from J, leaving 14 bases between them. Looked up from germline, CDR1 is LNHDA and CDR2 is SQIVND (reference sequence). This CDR3 has 14 residues. Written as DNA, the CDR3 is TGTGCCAGTGGAGGACAGAGTGTCACCGGGGAGCTGTTTTTT. Its protein product is CASGGQSVTGELFF.

V and J are TRBV11-1 and TRBJ1-1; D possibly corresponds to TRBD1 (5 bases). CDR3 size: 13 residues. Deletions cut 6 bases from V and 1 base from J, with 9 bases between. Germline loops: CDR1 SGHAT, CDR2 FQDESV (reference sequence). In nucleotides, the CDR3 is TGTGCCAGCAGGAAACAGGAGAACACTGAAGCTTTCTTT. It yields the protein CASRKQENTEAFF.